The present T cell receptor beta chain was sequenced within a study of blood T cell repertoires in COVID-19. Study overall: From T cells, B-cell-depleted T cells, or PBMCs came the material, which was cDNA or gDNA.

Libraries were prepared by immunoSEQ multiplex PCR; TCRdb keeps only in-frame clonotypes and omits some of them. The sample includes about 44,000 clones, 88% of them seen just once. The junction had 12 bases not matched to a gene; V was cut back by 0 bases and J by 4 bases. This CDR3 has 18 residues. Per the germline V gene, CDR1 is MGHRA and CDR2 is YSYEKL. The V and J genes are TRBV4-1 and TRBJ1-1; 9 bases are shared with TRBD1. The source is a woman between 35 and 50 years old with acute or convalescent COVID-19. The material sequenced was peripheral blood. The CDR3 bases are TGCGCCAGCAGCCAAGATGGACAGGGGTTAGTTTTAGGCACTGAAGCTTTCTTT. The encoded protein is CASSQDGQGLVLGTEAFF.